These 20 T cell receptor beta chains share one sample of origin, sequenced in a study of blood T cells in healthy people across ages. The second PCR ran 7 to 11 cycles with a sample-barcoded 5' primer and J-beta primers. TCRdb reprocessed the 5' RACE reads via MiXCR and lists one record per CDR3 protein. The table has roughly 800,000 distinct CDR3 sequences, more than 25% seen once. In addition, the sample was reused for a study of T cells of mothers and their children.

The specimen was blood. These receptors were obtained from a boy younger than 18 in good health.

This chain uses TRBV14 with TRBJ2-7; D not resolved. V lost 2 bases to trimming and J lost 1 base, with 9 bases between them. The germline V gene encodes CDR1 SGHDN and CDR2 FVKESK. The CDR3 has 14 residues. The CDR3 sequence is CASSQRLISYEQYF. The CDR3 coding sequence is TGTGCCAGCAGCCAACGGTTAATTTCCTACGAGCAGTACTTC.

J is TRBJ2-1 and V is TRBV5-1; the match to TRBD1 covers 9 bases. CDR3 length equals 15 residues. In germline, CDR1 is SGHRS, CDR2 YFSETQ. With V trimmed by 4 bases and J by 4 bases, 6 bases remained unmatched. The chain's CDR3 is CASSPDRGGYNEQFF. For the CDR3, the DNA is TGCGCCAGCAGCCCGGACAGGGGAGGGTACAATGAGCAGTTCTTC.

The genes are TRBV5-6 and TRBJ2-2, with a tentative D call TRBD2 (7 bases). The CDR3 is 16 residues long. Germline values: CDR1 SGHDT, CDR2 YYEEEE. V gave up 0 bases and J gave up 7 bases, with 16 bases separating them. DNA for the CDR3: TGTGCCAGCAGCTTGGGGGGGGGCGAAGATGGCGGGGAGCTGTTTTTT. The encoded protein is CASSLGGGEDGGELFF.

This clonotype appeared a few times. V usage is TRBV7-2 and J usage is TRBJ2-7; TRBD1 agrees at 9 bases. The germline gives CDR1 SGHTA, CDR2 FQGNSA. This CDR3 has 15 residues. V gave up 1 base and J gave up 3 bases; unmatched junction bases: 4. The CDR3 DNA reads TGTGCCAGCAGCTTAGAGGGGACAGGGCTCTACGAGCAGTACTTC. This translates into CASSLEGTGLYEQYF. Based on the CDR3 plus reference TRBV7-2 and TRBJ2-7, the full variable domain is GAGVSQSPSNKVTEKGKDVELRCDPISGHTALYWYRQSLGQGLEFLIYFQGNSAPDKSGLPSDRFSAERTGGSVSTLTIQRTQQEDSAVYLCASSLEGTGLYEQYFGPGTRLTVT.

This clonotype occurred many times. The rearrangement uses TRBV29-1 and TRBJ1-2; a weak D match, TRBD1 (6 bases). The V and J ends lost 4 bases and 3 bases respectively, with 12 bases between them. The V gene's germline CDR1 is SQVTM and CDR2 ANQGSEA. The CDR3 sequence is 13 residues long. The CDR3 region is CSVGARGDYGYTF. CDR3 DNA sequence: TGCAGCGTTGGGGCCAGGGGTGACTATGGCTACACCTTC.

This clonotype was recorded a few times. V and J are TRBV9 and TRBJ1-2; D gene unclear. Trimming shortened V by 0 bases and J by 4 bases, and 13 bases separated the two germline ends. The CDR3 covers 15 residues. The V gene's germline CDR1 is SGDLS and CDR2 YYNGEE. The CDR3 protein is CASSVDYSVGYGYTF. The DNA for the CDR3 is TGTGCCAGCAGCGTAGATTACTCAGTTGGCTATGGCTACACCTTC.

A few counts support this clonotype. V usage is TRBV4-1 and J usage is TRBJ2-3; the match to TRBD2 covers 7 bases. Germline V CDR1 and CDR2: MGHRA, YSYEKL. Trimming took 0 bases from V and 5 from J; bases not matched to a gene: 5. CDR3 size: 15 residues. The CDR3 protein is CASSQDWGGKDTQYF. CDR3 in DNA: TGCGCCAGCAGCCAAGATTGGGGGGGGAAAGATACGCAGTATTTT.

This clonotype was found a few times. This sequence joins TRBV6-1 and TRBJ2-5, with D possibly being TRBD2 (6 bases). The J call may not be correct, given that the DNA end is closer to TRBJ2-1. CDR3 size: 13 residues. The germline gives CDR1 MNHNS, CDR2 SASEGT. CDR3 coding DNA: TGTGCCAGCAGTGGGGGCGGGACTCCCGAGCAGTTCTTC. Amino acids: CASSGGGTPEQFF.

This clonotype was recorded a few times. V gene TRBV21-1 combines with J gene TRBJ2-5; the table names TRBD1, a call not compared with the DNA. TRBV21-1 counts as a pseudogene. The CDR3 consists of 15 residues. The CDR3 DNA follows: TGTGCCAGCAGCAACCCCCCTGGCGATCAAGAGACCCAGTACTTC. Translated: CASSNPPGDQETQYF.

This clonotype occurred a few times. The rearrangement links TRBV5-1 to TRBJ2-1; 13 bases fit TRBD2. With V trimmed by 0 bases and J by 8 bases, 2 bases remained unmatched. Germline V gene lookup returns CDR1 SGHRS and CDR2 YFSETQ. The CDR3 extends over 15 amino acids. CDR3 nucleotides: TGCGCCAGCAGCTTGGGTGGACTAGCGGGGGATGAGCAGTTCTTC. It translates to CASSLGGLAGDEQFF. Full variable domain (remainder filled in from reference TRBV5-1 and TRBJ2-1): KAGVTQTPRYLIKTRGQQVTLSCSPISGHRSVSWYQQTPGQGLQFLFEYFSETQRNKGNFPGRFSGRQFSNSRSEMNVSTLELGDSALYLCASSLGGLAGDEQFFGPGTRLTVL.

This clonotype came up a few times. The chain joins TRBV29-1 to TRBJ2-3; TRBD1 agrees at 10 bases. The CDR3 spans 12 residues. Losses at the gene ends were 7 bases for V and 5 bases for J; bases not matched to a gene: 3. Germline lookup yields CDR1 SQVTM and CDR2 ANQGSEA. The CDR3 protein is CSAGQGGDTQYF. In DNA form, the CDR3 reads TGCAGCGCTGGACAGGGGGGAGATACGCAGTATTTT.

V gene TRBV6-6 combines with J gene TRBJ2-2; D gene ambiguous. The germline V gene has CDR1 MNHNY and CDR2 SVGAGI (reference sequence). V dropped 2 bases and J dropped 4 bases, with 11 bases sitting between them. This CDR3 is 15 amino acids long. DNA of the CDR3: TGTGCCAGCAGTTACGTGCGCGTGAGCACCGGGGAGCTGTTTTTT. It encodes CASSYVRVSTGELFF.

This clonotype came up a few times. The rearrangement joins TRBV20-1 to TRBJ2-2, with TRBD2 identical over 13 bases. CDR1 and CDR2 (germline): DFQATT, SNEGSKA (reference sequence). J was trimmed by 4 bases and V by 3 bases; bases with no gene match: 2. The CDR3 runs to 15 residues. In nucleotides, the CDR3 is TGCAGTGCTAGGCGGACTAGCGGGGGCACCGGGGAGCTGTTTTTT. Its translation: CSARRTSGGTGELFF.

This clonotype was seen more than once but under ten times. The rearrangement uses TRBV25-1 and TRBJ2-5; TRBD1 might be the D (7 bases). The closer fit of TRBJ2-7 to the DNA end suggests the J call may be wrong. This CDR3 comprises 15 residues. Germline V lookup: CDR1 MGHDK, CDR2 SYGVNS. As DNA, the CDR3 is TGTGCCAGCACCCCTCGAGGGGGGACAGCCTACGAGCAGTACTTC. Translating it yields CASTPRGGTAYEQYF.

About this clonotype: At one of its ends the junction is not consistent with the germline gene, which may arise from a read error. The rearrangement joins TRBV2 to TRBJ1-3, with D possibly TRBD1 on 5 matching bases. This CDR3 is built from 16 residues. Germline CDR1 is SNHLY and CDR2 is FYNNEI. The chain's CDR3 is CASSLGPNLSGNTIYF. The CDR3 DNA reads as TGCGCCAGCAGTTTGGGACCTAATCTTAGTGGAAACACCATATATTTT.

The chain employs TRBV5-6 and TRBJ1-2; 8 bases align to TRBD1. The CDR3 runs 14 residues. The ends lost 0 bases at V and 8 bases at J; junction bases unmatched: 6. The germline CDR1 and CDR2 sequences are SGHDT and YYEEEE. The CDR3 protein is CASSLAQGALGYTF. CDR3 DNA: TGTGCCAGCAGCTTGGCCCAGGGGGCGCTGGGCTACACCTTC.

This chain uses TRBV6-4 with TRBJ2-6; D may be TRBD1 (7 bases). Per germline, CDR1 MRHNA and CDR2 SNTAGT. V lost 4 bases and J lost 1, with 14 bases in between. The CDR3 is 17 amino acids. CDR3 sequence reads: CASSGGDSSSGANVLTF. The CDR3 DNA reads as TGTGCCAGCAGTGGGGGGGACAGCTCGTCTGGGGCCAACGTCCTGACTTTC.

This clonotype was seen only a few times. The chain uses TRBV6-6 and TRBJ1-3, with no clear D. This CDR3 is 12 amino acids long. CDR1 and CDR2 from the germline V gene are MNHNY and SVGAGI (reference sequence). Trimming stripped 6 bases from V and 1 base from J, with 4 bases between. CDR3 DNA sequence: TGTGCCAGCAGGGATTCTGGAAACACCATATATTTT. It specifies CASRDSGNTIYF.

This clonotype appeared many times. The CDR3 region has the DNA TGTGCCACCGACAAAAACACCTACGAGCAGTACTTC. Its protein is CATDKNTYEQYF. The V and J genes are TRBV7-9 and TRBJ2-7; D gene ambiguous. This CDR3 comprises 12 residues. The V gene lost 10 bases and the J gene lost 2 bases, with 12 bases spanning the gap. The germline V gene encodes CDR1 SEHNR and CDR2 FQNEAQ (reference sequence).

The chain recombines TRBV5-1 with TRBJ1-1; D perhaps matches TRBD1 (6 bases). V lost 3 bases, J lost 0 bases, and 12 bases lay in between. The germline CDR1 and CDR2 sequences are SGHRS and YFSETQ. CDR3 length: 15 amino acids. CDR3 coding DNA: TGCGCCAGCAGCTCGTTCAGGGGCCTGAACACTGAAGCTTTCTTT. This gives the protein CASSSFRGLNTEAFF.